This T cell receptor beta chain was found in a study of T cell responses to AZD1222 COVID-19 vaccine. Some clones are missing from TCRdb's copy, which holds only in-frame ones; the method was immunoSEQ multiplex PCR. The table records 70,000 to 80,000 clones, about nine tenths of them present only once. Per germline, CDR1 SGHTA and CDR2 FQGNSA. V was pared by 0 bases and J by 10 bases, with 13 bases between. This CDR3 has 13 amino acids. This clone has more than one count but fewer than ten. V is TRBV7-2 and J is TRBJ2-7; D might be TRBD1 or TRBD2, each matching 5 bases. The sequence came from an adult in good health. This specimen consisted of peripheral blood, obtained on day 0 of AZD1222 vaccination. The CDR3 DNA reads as TGTGCCAGCAGCTTAGCGGGCCAGGGAGTACAGTACTTC. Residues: CASSLAGQGVQYF.